A selection of T cell receptor beta chains follows, all from one sample in a study of shared clonotypes between healthy human individuals. TCRdb's table, derived via immunoSEQ multiplex PCR, lists solely in-frame clones and lacks some. The sample carries roughly 500,000 clones, 70% to 80% recorded once. The sample comprised PBMCs. These receptors all stem from a middle-aged woman in good health. Some clones in this sample may be carry-over from other donors' samples. Both conserved end residues are part of each CDR3. D genes are given only for firm matches. Clone sizes are given selectively: once, few, many, or a class where the clone is expanded.

TRBD1	13	TRBV25-1	-	TRBJ2-3	TGTGCCAGTACACAGGGGTTACTAGATACGCAGTATTTT	CASTQGLLDTQYF
-	15	TRBV9	-	TRBJ2-2	TGTGCCAGCAGCGTAGGGGGATTGAACACCGGGGAGCTGTTTTTT	CASSVGGLNTGELFF
-	14	TRBV19	few	TRBJ1-1	TGTGCCAGTAGGGCGTGGGCAGCGGGGGCTGAAGCTTTCTTT	CASRAWAAGAEAFF
-	14	TRBV7-2	-	TRBJ1-5	TGTGCCAGCAGCTTCGGACAAAACAATCAGCCCCAGCATTTT	CASSFGQNNQPQHF
TRBD1	15	TRBV4-3	few	TRBJ2-7	TGCGCCAGCAGCCGTGACAGGGCGAGCTCCTACGAGCAGTACTTC	CASSRDRASSYEQYF
-	15	TRBV2	few	TRBJ1-4	TGTGCCAGCAGTGAATTACGGCCACGGAATGAAAAACTGTTTTTT	CASSELRPRNEKLFF
-	15	TRBV7-9	-	TRBJ1-5	TGTGCCAGCAGCTCGAGCCGGGACATCAATCAGCCCCAGCATTTT	CASSSSRDINQPQHF
TRBD1	15	TRBV6-5	once	TRBJ1-3	TGTGCCAGCAGTACCAGGACAGGGCCCCTTAACACCATATATTTT	CASSTRTGPLNTIYF
TRBD1	14	TRBV30	-	TRBJ1-1	TGTGCCTGGAGCCTCGGACAGGGGTACACTGAAGCTTTCTTT	CAWSLGQGYTEAFF
TRBD2	18	TRBV4-1	-	TRBJ2-5	TGCGCCAGCAGCCTCCCCCCGGGGAGCGGGAGGGCTTTTGAGACCCAGTACTTC	CASSLPPGSGRAFETQYF
TRBD2	15	TRBV5-1	-	TRBJ2-5	TGCGCCACACAACCCCCGACTAGCGGGCAAGAGACCCAGTACTTC	CATQPPTSGQETQYF
-	18	TRBV18	-	TRBJ2-1	TGTGCCAGCTCACCCCAGATCCGGGGAACAGGCTCCTACAATGAGCAGTTCTTC	CASSPQIRGTGSYNEQFF
TRBD2	17	TRBV5-1	-	TRBJ2-1	TGCGCCAGCAGCCCTCAGACTAGCGGGAGCTCCTACAATGAGCAGTTCTTC	CASSPQTSGSSYNEQFF
TRBD1	13	TRBV7-3	-	TRBJ1-1	TGTGCCAGCAGCCACTCATCAGGGGGGGAGGCTTTCTTT	CASSHSSGGEAFF
-	15	TRBV4-2	-	TRBJ2-1	TGTGCCAGCAGCCAAGAAGAGACGGCGCACAATGAGCAGTTCTTC	CASSQEETAHNEQFF
TRBD2	18	TRBV7-2	-	TRBJ2-3	TGTGCCAGCAGCTTTCGGGGGGGACTTAGCGGGTACACAGATACGCAGTATTTT	CASSFRGGLSGYTDTQYF
TRBD2	15	TRBV4-2	few	TRBJ2-5	TGTGCCAGCAGCCAAGAGCGGGAGGGAGTAGAGACCCAGTACTTC	CASSQEREGVETQYF
-	16	TRBV27	-	TRBJ2-3	TGTGCCAGCAGGATTACTTCCTCTAGGTGGTCAGATACGCAGTATTTT	CASRITSSRWSDTQYF
-	13	TRBV7-2	-	TRBJ2-7	TGTGCCAGCAGCCAGAGTCGCCCTAGCGACGCGTACTTC	CASSQSRPSDAYF
TRBD1	16	TRBV7-9	-	TRBJ2-4	TGTGCCAGCAGCGGACAACGGACAGGCTTTGGGTACATTCAGTACTTC	CASSGQRTGFGYIQYF